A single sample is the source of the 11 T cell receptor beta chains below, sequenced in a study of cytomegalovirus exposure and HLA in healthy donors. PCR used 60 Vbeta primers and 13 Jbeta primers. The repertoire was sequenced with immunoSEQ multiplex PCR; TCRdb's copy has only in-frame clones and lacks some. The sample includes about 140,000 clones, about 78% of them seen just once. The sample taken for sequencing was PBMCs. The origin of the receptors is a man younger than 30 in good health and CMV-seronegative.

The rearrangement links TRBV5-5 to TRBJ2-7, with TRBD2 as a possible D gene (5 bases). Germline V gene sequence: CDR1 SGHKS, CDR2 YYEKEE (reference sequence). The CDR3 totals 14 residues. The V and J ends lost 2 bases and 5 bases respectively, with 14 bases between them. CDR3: CASSFGSLADEQYF. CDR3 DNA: TGTGCCAGCAGCTTTGGTTCGCTAGCCGACGAGCAGTACTTC. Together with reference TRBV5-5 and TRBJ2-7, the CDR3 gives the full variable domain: DAGVTQSPTHLIKTRGQQVTLRCSPISGHKSVSWYQQVLGQGPQFIFQYYEKEERGRGNFPDRFSARQFPNYSSELNVNALLLGDSALYLCASSFGSLADEQYFGPGTRLTVT.

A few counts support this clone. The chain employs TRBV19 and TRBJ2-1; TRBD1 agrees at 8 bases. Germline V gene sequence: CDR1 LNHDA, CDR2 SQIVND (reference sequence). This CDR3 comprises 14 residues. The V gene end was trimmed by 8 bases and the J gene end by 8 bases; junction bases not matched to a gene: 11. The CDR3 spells CASRSPGGFYEQFF. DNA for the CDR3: TGTGCCAGTCGATCCCCAGGGGGCTTCTATGAGCAGTTCTTC.

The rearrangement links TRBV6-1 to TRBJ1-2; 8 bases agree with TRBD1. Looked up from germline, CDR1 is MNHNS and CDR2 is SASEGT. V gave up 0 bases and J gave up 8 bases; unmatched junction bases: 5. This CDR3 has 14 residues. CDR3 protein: CASSEATGGVGYTF. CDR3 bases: TGTGCCAGCAGTGAAGCAACAGGGGGGGTAGGCTACACCTTC.

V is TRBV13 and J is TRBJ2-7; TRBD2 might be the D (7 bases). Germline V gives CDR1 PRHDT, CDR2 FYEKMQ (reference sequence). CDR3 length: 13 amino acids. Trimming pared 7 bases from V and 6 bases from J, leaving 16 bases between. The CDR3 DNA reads TGTGCCAGCACGGGGGGCCCCGAGGTCGAGCAGTACTTC. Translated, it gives CASTGGPEVEQYF.

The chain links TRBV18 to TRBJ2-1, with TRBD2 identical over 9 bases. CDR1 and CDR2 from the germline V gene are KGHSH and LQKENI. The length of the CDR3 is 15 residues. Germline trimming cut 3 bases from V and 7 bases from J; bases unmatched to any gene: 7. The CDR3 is CASSPSRGGGNEQFF. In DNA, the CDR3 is TGTGCCAGCTCACCGTCGCGGGGGGGCGGGAATGAGCAGTTCTTC.

The CDR3 DNA is TGTGCCAGCAGCCAAGATAGGGGTCCCGGGGAGCTGTTTTTT. Translation gives CASSQDRGPGELFF. The V call is TRBV14, the J call TRBJ2-2; tentatively, D is TRBD1 (5 bases). Germline-derived CDR1 and CDR2 are SGHDN and FVKESK. Between the trimmed V and J ends, which lost 0 bases and 6 bases, there was a span of 8 bases. The CDR3 is made up of 14 amino acids.

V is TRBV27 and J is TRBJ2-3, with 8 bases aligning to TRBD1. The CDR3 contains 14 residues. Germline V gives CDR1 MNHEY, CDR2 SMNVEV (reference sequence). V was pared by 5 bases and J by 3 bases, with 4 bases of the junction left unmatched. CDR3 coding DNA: TGTGCCAGCAGTCCCTGGACAGGGACAGATACGCAGTATTTT. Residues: CASSPWTGTDTQYF.

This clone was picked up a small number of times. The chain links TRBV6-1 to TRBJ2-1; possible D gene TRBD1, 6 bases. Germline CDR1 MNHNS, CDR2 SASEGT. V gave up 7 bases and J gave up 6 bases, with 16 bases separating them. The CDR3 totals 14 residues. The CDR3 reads CASIGGLARNEQFF. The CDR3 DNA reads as TGTGCCAGCATAGGGGGTCTAGCACGCAATGAGCAGTTCTTC.

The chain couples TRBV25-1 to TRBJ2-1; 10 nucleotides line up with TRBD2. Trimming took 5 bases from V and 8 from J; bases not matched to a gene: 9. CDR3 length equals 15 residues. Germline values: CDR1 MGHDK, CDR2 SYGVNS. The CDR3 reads CASSPLAGVGDEQFF. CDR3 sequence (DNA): TGTGCCAGCAGTCCTCTAGCGGGGGTCGGAGATGAGCAGTTCTTC.

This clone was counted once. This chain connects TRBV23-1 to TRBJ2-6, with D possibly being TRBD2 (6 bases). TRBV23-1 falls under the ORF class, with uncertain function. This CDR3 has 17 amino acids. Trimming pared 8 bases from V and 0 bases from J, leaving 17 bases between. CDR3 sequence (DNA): TGCGCCAGCCACCGCCGGCGGGGTTCCTCTGGGGCCAACGTCCTGACTTTC. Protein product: CASHRRRGSSGANVLTF.

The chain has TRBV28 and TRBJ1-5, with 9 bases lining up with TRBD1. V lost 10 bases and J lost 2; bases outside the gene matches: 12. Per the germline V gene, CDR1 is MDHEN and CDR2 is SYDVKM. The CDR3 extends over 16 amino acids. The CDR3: CATHSGTGFGNQPQHF. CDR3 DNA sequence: TGTGCCACCCACTCCGGGACAGGGTTTGGCAATCAGCCCCAGCATTTT.